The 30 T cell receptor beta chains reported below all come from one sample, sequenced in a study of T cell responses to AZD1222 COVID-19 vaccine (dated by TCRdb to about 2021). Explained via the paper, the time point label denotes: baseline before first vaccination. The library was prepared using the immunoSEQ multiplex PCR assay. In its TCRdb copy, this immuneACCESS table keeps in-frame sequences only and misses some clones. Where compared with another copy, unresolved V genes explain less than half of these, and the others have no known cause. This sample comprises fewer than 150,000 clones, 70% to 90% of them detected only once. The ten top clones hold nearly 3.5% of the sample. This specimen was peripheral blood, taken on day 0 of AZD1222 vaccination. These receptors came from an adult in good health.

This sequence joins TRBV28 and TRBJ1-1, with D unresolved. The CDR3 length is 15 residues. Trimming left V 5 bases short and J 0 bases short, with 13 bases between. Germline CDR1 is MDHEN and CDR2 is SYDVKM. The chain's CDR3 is CASSERLAMNTEAFF. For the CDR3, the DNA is TGTGCCAGCAGTGAGAGGCTCGCCATGAACACTGAAGCTTTCTTT.

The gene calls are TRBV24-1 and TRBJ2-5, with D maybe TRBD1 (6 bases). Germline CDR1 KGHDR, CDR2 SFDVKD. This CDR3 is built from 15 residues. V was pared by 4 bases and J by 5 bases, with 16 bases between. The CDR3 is CATSDPGSGVETQYF. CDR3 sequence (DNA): TGTGCCACCAGTGACCCCGGGTCAGGGGTGGAGACCCAGTACTTC.

The CDR3 region is CASSQTGWSSYEQYF. DNA for the CDR3: TGTGCCAGCAGTCAGACAGGGTGGAGCTCCTACGAGCAGTACTTC. This rearrangement joins TRBV27 to TRBJ2-7; 7 bases are a match to TRBD1. Germline CDR1 and CDR2: MNHEY and SMNVEV (reference sequence). CDR3 length equals 15 residues. Trimming cost V 5 bases and J 0 bases; bases outside gene matches: 7.

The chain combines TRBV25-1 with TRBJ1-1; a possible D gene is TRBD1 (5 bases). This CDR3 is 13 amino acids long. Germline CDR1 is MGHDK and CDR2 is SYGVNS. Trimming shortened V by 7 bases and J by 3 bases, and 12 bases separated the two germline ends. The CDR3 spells CASTGVGDTEAFF. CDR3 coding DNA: TGTGCCAGCACGGGGGTGGGCGACACTGAAGCTTTCTTT.

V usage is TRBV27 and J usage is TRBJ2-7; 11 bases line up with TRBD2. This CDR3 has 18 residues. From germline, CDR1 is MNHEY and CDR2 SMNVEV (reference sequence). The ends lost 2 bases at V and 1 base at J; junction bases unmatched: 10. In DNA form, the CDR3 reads TGTGCCAGCAGTTTAGGGGCTAGCGGGAGGAGAGTGTCCTACGAGCAGTACTTC. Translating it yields CASSLGASGRRVSYEQYF.

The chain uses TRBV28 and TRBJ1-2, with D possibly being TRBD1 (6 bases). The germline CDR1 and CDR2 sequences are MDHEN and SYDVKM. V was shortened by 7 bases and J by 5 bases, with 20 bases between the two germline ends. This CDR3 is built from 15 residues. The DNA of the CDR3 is TGTGCCAGCAAAAATGGACAGTTACTTGGGTATGGCTACACCTTC. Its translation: CASKNGQLLGYGYTF.

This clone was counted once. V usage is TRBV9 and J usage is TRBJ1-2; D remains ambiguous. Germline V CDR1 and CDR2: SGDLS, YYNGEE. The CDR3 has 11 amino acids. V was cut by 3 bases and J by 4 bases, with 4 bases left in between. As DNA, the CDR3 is TGTGCCAGCAGCGACAGCTATGGCTACACCTTC. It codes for CASSDSYGYTF.

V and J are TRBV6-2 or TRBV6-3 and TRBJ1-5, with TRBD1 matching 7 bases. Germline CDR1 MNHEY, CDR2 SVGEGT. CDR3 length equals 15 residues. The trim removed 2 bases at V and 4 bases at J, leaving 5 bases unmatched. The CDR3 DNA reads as TGTGCCAGCAGTTACAGGGGGCTCGGGAATCAGCCCCAGCATTTT. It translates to CASSYRGLGNQPQHF.

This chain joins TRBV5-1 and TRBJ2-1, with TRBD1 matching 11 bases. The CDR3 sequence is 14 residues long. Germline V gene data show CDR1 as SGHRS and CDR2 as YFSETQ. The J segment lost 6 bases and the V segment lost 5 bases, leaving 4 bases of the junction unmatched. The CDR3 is CASSSGTGGNEQFF. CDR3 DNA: TGCGCCAGCAGTTCCGGGACAGGGGGCAATGAGCAGTTCTTC.

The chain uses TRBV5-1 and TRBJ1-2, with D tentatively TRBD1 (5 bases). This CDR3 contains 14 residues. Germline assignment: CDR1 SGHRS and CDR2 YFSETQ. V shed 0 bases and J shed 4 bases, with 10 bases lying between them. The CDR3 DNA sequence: TGCGCCAGCAGCTTGGAGGGGAAACCCTATGGCTACACCTTC. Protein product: CASSLEGKPYGYTF.

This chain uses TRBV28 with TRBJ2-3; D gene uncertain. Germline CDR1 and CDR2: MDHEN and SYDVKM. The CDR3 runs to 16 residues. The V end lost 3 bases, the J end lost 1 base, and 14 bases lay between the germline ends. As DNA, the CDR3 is TGTGCCAGCAGTTTTGACGTGGGTAGGGGCACAGATACGCAGTATTTT. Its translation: CASSFDVGRGTDTQYF.

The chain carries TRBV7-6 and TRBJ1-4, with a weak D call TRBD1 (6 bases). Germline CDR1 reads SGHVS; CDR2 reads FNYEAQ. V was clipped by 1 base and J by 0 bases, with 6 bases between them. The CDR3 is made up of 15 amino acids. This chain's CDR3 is CASSLEGATNEKLFF. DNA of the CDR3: TGTGCCAGCAGCTTAGAGGGGGCAACTAATGAAAAACTGTTTTTT.

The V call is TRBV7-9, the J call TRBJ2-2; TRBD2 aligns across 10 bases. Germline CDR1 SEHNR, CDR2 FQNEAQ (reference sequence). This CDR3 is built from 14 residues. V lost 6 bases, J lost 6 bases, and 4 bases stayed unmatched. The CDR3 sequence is CASRGLAGAGELFF. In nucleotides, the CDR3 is TGTGCCAGCAGAGGTCTAGCGGGAGCCGGGGAGCTGTTTTTT. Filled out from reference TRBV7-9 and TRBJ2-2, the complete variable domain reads DTGVSQNPRHKITKRGQNVTFRCDPISEHNRLYWYRQTLGQGPEFLTYFQNEAQLEKSRLLSDRFSAERPKGSFSTLEIQRTEQGDSAMYLCASRGLAGAGELFFGEGSRLTVL.

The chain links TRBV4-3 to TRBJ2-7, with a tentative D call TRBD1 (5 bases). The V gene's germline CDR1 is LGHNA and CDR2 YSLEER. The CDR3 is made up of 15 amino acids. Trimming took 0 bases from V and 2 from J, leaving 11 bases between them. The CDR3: CASSQDGAPTYEQYF. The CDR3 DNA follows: TGCGCCAGCAGCCAAGATGGGGCACCGACCTACGAGCAGTACTTC.

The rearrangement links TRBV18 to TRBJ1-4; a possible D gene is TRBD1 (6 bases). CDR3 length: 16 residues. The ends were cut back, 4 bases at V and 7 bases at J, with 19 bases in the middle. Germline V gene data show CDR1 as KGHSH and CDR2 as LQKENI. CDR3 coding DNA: TGTGCCAGCTCACGCCAGGAGGGGGGGAGCGGTGAAAAACTGTTTTTT. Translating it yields CASSRQEGGSGEKLFF.

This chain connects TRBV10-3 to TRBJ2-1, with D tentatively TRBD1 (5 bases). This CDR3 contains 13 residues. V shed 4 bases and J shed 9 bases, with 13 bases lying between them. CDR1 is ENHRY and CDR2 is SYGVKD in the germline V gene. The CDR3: CAISGFGASEQFF. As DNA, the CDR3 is TGTGCCATCAGTGGATTTGGGGCGAGTGAGCAGTTCTTC.

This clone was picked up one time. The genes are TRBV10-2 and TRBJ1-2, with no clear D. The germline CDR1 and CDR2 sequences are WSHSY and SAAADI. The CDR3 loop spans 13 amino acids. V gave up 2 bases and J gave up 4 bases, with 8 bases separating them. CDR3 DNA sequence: TGCGCCAGCAGTGAGCCCTCATTCTATGGCTACACCTTC. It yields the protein CASSEPSFYGYTF.

The CDR3 region is CASRRGEGTANVLTF. In DNA, the CDR3 is TGTGCCAGCAGACGGGGCGAGGGGACGGCGAACGTCCTGACTTTC. This chain links TRBV2 with TRBJ2-6; the D gene could be TRBD1 or TRBD2 (5 bases each). CDR1 is SNHLY and CDR2 is FYNNEI in the germline V gene. The CDR3 contains 15 residues. Trimming left V 6 bases short and J 10 bases short, with 19 bases between.

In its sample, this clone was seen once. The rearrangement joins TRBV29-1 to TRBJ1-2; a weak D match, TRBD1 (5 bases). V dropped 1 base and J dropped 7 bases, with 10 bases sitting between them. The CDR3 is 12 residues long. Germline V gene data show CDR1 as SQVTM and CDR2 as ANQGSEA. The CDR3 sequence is CSVEGSGGGYTF. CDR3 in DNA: TGCAGCGTTGAAGGGTCTGGGGGTGGCTACACCTTC. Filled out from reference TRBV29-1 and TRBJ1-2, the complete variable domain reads SAVISQKPSRDICQRGTSLTIQCQVDSQVTMMFWYRQQPGQSLTLIATANQGSEATYESGFVIDKFPISRPNLTFSTLTVSNMSPEDSSIYLCSVEGSGGGYTFGSGTRLTVV.

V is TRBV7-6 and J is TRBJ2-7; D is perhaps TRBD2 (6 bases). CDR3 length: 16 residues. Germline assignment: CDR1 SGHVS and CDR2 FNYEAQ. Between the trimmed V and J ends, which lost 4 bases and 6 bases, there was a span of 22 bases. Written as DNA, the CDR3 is TGTGCCAGCAGCTCGTCCGTCGATGGGGGGTGGGGCGAGCAGTACTTC. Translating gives CASSSSVDGGWGEQYF.

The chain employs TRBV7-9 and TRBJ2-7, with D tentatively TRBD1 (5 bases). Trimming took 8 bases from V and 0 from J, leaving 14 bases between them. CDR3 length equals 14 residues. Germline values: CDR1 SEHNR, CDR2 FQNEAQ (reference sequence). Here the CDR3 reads CASLGAASSYEQYF. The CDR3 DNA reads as TGTGCCAGCCTAGGGGCAGCGAGCTCCTACGAGCAGTACTTC.

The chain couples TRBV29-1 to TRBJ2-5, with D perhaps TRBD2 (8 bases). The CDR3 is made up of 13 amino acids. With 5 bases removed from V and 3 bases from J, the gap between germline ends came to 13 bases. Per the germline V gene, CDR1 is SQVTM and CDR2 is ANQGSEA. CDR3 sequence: CSVPGGTEETQYF. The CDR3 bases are TGCAGCGTTCCGGGGGGGACAGAAGAGACCCAGTACTTC. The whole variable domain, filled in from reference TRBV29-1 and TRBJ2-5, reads SAVISQKPSRDICQRGTSLTIQCQVDSQVTMMFWYRQQPGQSLTLIATANQGSEATYESGFVIDKFPISRPNLTFSTLTVSNMSPEDSSIYLCSVPGGTEETQYFGPGTRLLVL.

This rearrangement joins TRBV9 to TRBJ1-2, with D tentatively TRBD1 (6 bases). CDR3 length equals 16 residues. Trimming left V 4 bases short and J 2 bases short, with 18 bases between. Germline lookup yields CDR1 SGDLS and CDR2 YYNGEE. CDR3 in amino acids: CASSLQPGHYNYGYTF. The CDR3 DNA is TGTGCCAGCAGCTTGCAGCCGGGACATTACAACTATGGCTACACCTTC.

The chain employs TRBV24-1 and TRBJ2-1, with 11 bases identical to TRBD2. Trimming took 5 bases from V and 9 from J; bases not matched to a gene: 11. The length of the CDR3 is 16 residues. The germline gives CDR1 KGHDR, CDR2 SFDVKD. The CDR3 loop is CATSGTGLAAGGEQFF. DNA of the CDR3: TGTGCCACCAGTGGAACGGGACTAGCGGCAGGGGGTGAGCAGTTCTTC.

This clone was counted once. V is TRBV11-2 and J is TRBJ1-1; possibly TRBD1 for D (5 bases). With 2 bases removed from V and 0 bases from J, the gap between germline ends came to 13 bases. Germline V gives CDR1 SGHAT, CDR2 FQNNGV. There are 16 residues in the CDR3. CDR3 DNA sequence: TGTGCCAGCAGCTTACGGGGGACGGCTATGAACACTGAAGCTTTCTTT. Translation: CASSLRGTAMNTEAFF.

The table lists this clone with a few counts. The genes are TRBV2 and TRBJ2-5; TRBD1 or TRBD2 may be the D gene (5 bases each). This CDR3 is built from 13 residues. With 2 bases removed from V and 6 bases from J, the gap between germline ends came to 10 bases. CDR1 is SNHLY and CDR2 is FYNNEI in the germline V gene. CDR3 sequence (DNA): TGTGCCAGCAGTGAAACTAGGGGTCAGACCCAGTACTTC. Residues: CASSETRGQTQYF. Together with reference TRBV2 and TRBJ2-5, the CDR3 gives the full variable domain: EPEVTQTPSHQVTQMGQEVILRCVPISNHLYFYWYRQILGQKVEFLVSFYNNEISEKSEIFDDQFSVERPDGSNFTLKIRSTKLEDSAMYFCASSETRGQTQYFGPGTRLLVL.

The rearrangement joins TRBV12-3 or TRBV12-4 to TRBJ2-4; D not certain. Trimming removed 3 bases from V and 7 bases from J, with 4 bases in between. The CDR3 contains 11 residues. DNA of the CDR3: TGTGCCAGCAGTTTTGGGAACATTCAGTACTTC. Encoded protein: CASSFGNIQYF.

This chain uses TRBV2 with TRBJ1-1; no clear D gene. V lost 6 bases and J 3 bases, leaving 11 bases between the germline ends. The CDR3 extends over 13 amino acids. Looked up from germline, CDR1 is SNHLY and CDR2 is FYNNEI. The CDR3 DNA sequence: TGTGCCAGCAGCCCCGGACGTGACACTGAAGCTTTCTTT. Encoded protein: CASSPGRDTEAFF.

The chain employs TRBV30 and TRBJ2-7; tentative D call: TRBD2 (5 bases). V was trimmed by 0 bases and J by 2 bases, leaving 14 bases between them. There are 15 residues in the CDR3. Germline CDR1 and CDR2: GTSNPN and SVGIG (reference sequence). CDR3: CAWSVPLRGTYEQYF. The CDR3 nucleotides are TGTGCCTGGAGTGTACCCTTACGGGGAACCTACGAGCAGTACTTC.

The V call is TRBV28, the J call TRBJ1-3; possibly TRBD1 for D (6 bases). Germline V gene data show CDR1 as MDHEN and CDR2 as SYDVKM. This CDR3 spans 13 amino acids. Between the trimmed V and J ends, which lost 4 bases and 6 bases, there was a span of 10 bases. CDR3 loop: CASSSDRLNTIYF. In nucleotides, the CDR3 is TGTGCCAGCAGTTCGGACAGACTAAACACCATATATTTT. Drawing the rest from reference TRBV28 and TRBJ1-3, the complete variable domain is DVKVTQSSRYLVKRTGEKVFLECVQDMDHENMFWYRQDPGLGLRLIYFSYDVKMKEKGDIPEGYSVSREKKERFSLILESASTNQTSMYLCASSSDRLNTIYFGEGSWLTVV.